This paragraph reports one TCR beta chain. Trimming cost V 7 bases and J 4 bases; bases outside gene matches: 6. Germline V CDR1 and CDR2: SGHTA, FQGNSA. The CDR3 is 14 amino acids. This entry comes from a study of blood T cell repertoires in COVID-19. The repertoire was sequenced with immunoSEQ multiplex PCR; TCRdb's copy has only in-frame clones and lacks some. The sample shows about 250,000 clones, around 85% of them seen only once. This clonotype was sampled from a middle-aged man with active or convalescent COVID-19. Sequencing was done on a sample of peripheral blood. J is TRBJ2-1 and V is TRBV7-2; TRBD2 agrees at 8 bases. In DNA, the CDR3 is TGTGCCAGCACGAGCGGGAGAGAATACAATGAGCAGTTCTTC. It is translated as CASTSGREYNEQFF.